The next 25 T cell receptor beta chains were all read from a single sample in a study of blood T cells in healthy people across ages (dated by TCRdb to about 2015). The library was prepared using 5' RACE. Sequencing was carried out with an Illumina HiSeq 2500. A second PCR of about 6 to 11 cycles was run with a J-beta primer mix and a sample-barcoded 5' primer. In-frame beta chains were kept once TCRdb had trimmed the public reads at Q25 with fastp and called clones with MiXCR. Every entry covers one CDR3 protein and lists the most common genes and DNA from its rows. This sample has 650,000 to 800,000 distinct CDR3 sequences in its table, and under 55% of those were observed once. Roughly a fifth of the sample rests with the top ten. Source material: blood. The receptor source for this set is a man in his sixties in good health.

The V gene is TRBV6-5, the J gene TRBJ2-4; D is possibly TRBD1 or TRBD2 (5 bases each). Germline values: CDR1 MNHEY, CDR2 SVGAGI. V was clipped by 0 bases and J by 5 bases, with 17 bases between them. The CDR3 is 17 amino acids. The CDR3, as DNA: TGTGCCAGCAGTTACTCCTACGGGACCGGACGGGAAAACATTCAGTACTTC. This encodes CASSYSYGTGRENIQYF.

The rearrangement joins TRBV20-1 to TRBJ1-6, with 10 bases lining up with TRBD1. This CDR3 is built from 17 residues. V shed 3 bases, J shed 1 base, and the junction held 6 bases outside the gene matches. Per germline, CDR1 DFQATT and CDR2 SNEGSKA (reference sequence). CDR3 nucleotides: TGCAGTGCTAGGGACAGGGGGATCGTTTCCTATAATTCACCCCTCCACTTT. This sequence encodes CSARDRGIVSYNSPLHF.

This clonotype was recorded at least ten times. The rearrangement uses TRBV20-1 and TRBJ1-1; D unclear. Trimming shortened V by 6 bases and J by 1 base, and 6 bases separated the two germline ends. Germline CDR1 is DFQATT and CDR2 is SNEGSKA (reference sequence). The CDR3 runs 11 residues. The CDR3 nucleotides read TGCAGTGCCCCACGGAACACTGAAGCTTTCTTT. It is translated as CSAPRNTEAFF.

In this sample, this clonotype turned up a few times. This CDR3 is CAWSGRGTNEKLFF. The CDR3, as DNA: TGTGCCTGGAGTGGCAGGGGAACTAATGAAAAACTGTTTTTT. J is TRBJ1-4 and V is TRBV30; D possibly corresponds to TRBD1 (6 bases). The V end lost 1 base, the J end lost 1 base, and 7 bases lay between the germline ends. Germline V gives CDR1 GTSNPN, CDR2 SVGIG (reference sequence). The length of the CDR3 is 14 residues.

The chain joins TRBV18 to TRBJ1-1; no definite D call. The CDR3 runs to 17 residues. The germline CDR1 and CDR2 sequences are KGHSH and LQKENI. V was cut by 3 bases and J by 1 base, with 18 bases left in between. The CDR3 is CASSPPLAKQWNTEAFF. CDR3 DNA sequence: TGTGCCAGCTCACCTCCGCTAGCTAAACAGTGGAACACTGAAGCTTTCTTT.

This clonotype came up a few times. The V gene is TRBV7-9, the J gene TRBJ1-6, with D maybe TRBD1 (6 bases). The CDR3 is 14 amino acids. CDR1 and CDR2 (germline): SEHNR, FQNEAQ (reference sequence). V lost 3 bases and J 9 bases, leaving 12 bases between the germline ends. The CDR3 DNA reads as TGTGCCAGCAGCTTTGGGGGGCTGAGTTCACCCCTCCACTTT. It specifies CASSFGGLSSPLHF.

This clonotype occurred a few times. The rearrangement uses TRBV7-6 and TRBJ2-5; 8 positions agree with TRBD2. The CDR3 length is 14 residues. The ends lost 5 bases at V and 3 bases at J; junction bases unmatched: 5. The germline V gene has CDR1 SGHVS and CDR2 FNYEAQ. Here the CDR3 reads CASSLSGVKETQYF. In DNA, the CDR3 is TGTGCCAGCAGCCTTAGCGGGGTAAAAGAGACCCAGTACTTC. Full variable domain (remainder filled in from reference TRBV7-6 and TRBJ2-5): GAGVSQSPRYKVTKRGQDVALRCDPISGHVSLYWYRQALGQGPEFLTYFNYEAQQDKSGLPNDRFSAERPEGSISTLTIQRTEQRDSAMYRCASSLSGVKETQYFGPGTRLLVL.

This clonotype was counted between two and nine times. This rearrangement joins TRBV5-1 to TRBJ2-1; no clear D gene. The germline CDR1 and CDR2 sequences are SGHRS and YFSETQ. V shed 4 bases and J shed 9 bases, with 8 bases lying between them. There are 11 residues in the CDR3. The CDR3 reads CASSTIGEQFF. The CDR3 region has the DNA TGCGCCAGCAGCACGATCGGTGAGCAGTTCTTC.

The CDR3 reads CAAPIGYGYTF. The CDR3 nucleotides are TGTGCCGCCCCGATCGGCTATGGCTACACCTTC. This chain links TRBV30 with TRBJ1-2; no firm D call. The CDR3 consists of 11 residues. V lost 8 bases, J lost 4 bases, and 11 bases lay in between. Germline CDR1 and CDR2: GTSNPN and SVGIG (reference sequence).

CDR3 coding DNA: TGCAGCGTTGGGACAGGGGGCCTATACAATGAGCAGTTCTTC. Translating gives CSVGTGGLYNEQFF. The chain uses TRBV29-1 and TRBJ2-1, with 11 nucleotides matching TRBD1. The CDR3 sequence is 14 residues long. V lost 4 bases to trimming and J lost 4 bases; unmatched junction nucleotides: 3. Germline V gene sequence: CDR1 SQVTM, CDR2 ANQGSEA.

The chain joins TRBV20-1 to TRBJ1-5, with a weak D call TRBD1 (6 bases). The CDR3 runs 15 residues. Per the germline V gene, CDR1 is DFQATT and CDR2 is SNEGSKA (reference sequence). Trimming removed 0 bases at V and 6 bases at J, with 15 bases between. Here the CDR3 DNA reads TGCAGTGCTAGAGAAGGCAGGGAAGGGGGTCAGCCCCAGCATTTT. It translates to CSAREGREGGQPQHF.

The V call is TRBV6-5, the J call TRBJ1-2; 7 bases align to TRBD1. Germline trimming cut 0 bases from V and 5 bases from J; bases unmatched to any gene: 12. This CDR3 is 17 amino acids long. The germline V gene encodes CDR1 MNHEY and CDR2 SVGAGI. The CDR3 reads CASSYSGAGTDKYGYTF. In DNA form, the CDR3 reads TGTGCCAGCAGTTACTCTGGAGCCGGGACAGACAAATATGGCTACACCTTC.

This clonotype was counted a few times. This chain links TRBV12-3 or TRBV12-4 with TRBJ2-7, with D uncertain. V gave up 1 base and J gave up 2 bases, with 9 bases separating them. The CDR3 runs to 14 residues. This chain's CDR3 is CASSLVSGTYEQYF. In DNA, the CDR3 is TGTGCCAGCAGTTTAGTATCCGGTACCTACGAGCAGTACTTC.

This clonotype was recorded a few times. This chain joins TRBV18 and TRBJ2-1; 8 nucleotides match TRBD2. Trimming took 5 bases from V and 0 from J; bases not matched to a gene: 3. Germline lookup yields CDR1 KGHSH and CDR2 LQKENI. This CDR3 has 15 amino acids. The CDR3 DNA reads TGTGCCAGCTCAGGGGCGGGGGGCTCCTACAATGAGCAGTTCTTC. The encoded protein is CASSGAGGSYNEQFF.

This CDR3 is CASNRRGSGETQYF. As DNA, the CDR3 is TGTGCCAGCAATAGAAGGGGGTCGGGAGAGACCCAGTACTTC. V and J are TRBV7-9 and TRBJ2-5; D might be TRBD1 (6 bases). Trimming removed 7 bases from V and 4 bases from J, with 16 bases in between. The CDR3 is 14 residues long. The germline CDR1 and CDR2 sequences are SEHNR and FQNEAQ (reference sequence).

Only a few counts were recorded for this clonotype. The V gene is TRBV29-1, the J gene TRBJ2-7; D is perhaps TRBD1 or TRBD2 (5 bases each). The CDR3 has 13 residues. Germline CDR1 is SQVTM and CDR2 is ANQGSEA. V dropped 3 bases and J dropped 6 bases, with 15 bases sitting between them. The CDR3 coding sequence is TGCAGCGTTGATCTTCACGGGGCCCGCGAGCAGTACTTC. As protein: CSVDLHGAREQYF.

This chain joins TRBV3-1 and TRBJ2-3; no firm D call. The CDR3 sequence is 12 residues long. Trimming removed 3 bases from V and 6 bases from J, with 7 bases in between. Germline loops: CDR1 LGHDT, CDR2 YNNKEL (reference sequence). The CDR3 nucleotides read TGTGCCAGCAGCCAGATCAGGGATACGCAGTATTTT. Protein sequence: CASSQIRDTQYF.

V and J are TRBV7-2 and TRBJ2-5; TRBD2 is a possible D gene (6 bases). Germline V gene sequence: CDR1 SGHTA, CDR2 FQGNSA. The CDR3 runs to 16 residues. The V gene lost 2 bases and the J gene lost 0 bases, with 13 bases spanning the gap. The CDR3 protein is CASSLQAGDYQETQYF. CDR3 bases: TGTGCCAGCAGCTTACAAGCGGGTGACTACCAAGAGACCCAGTACTTC.

This chain links TRBV7-9 with TRBJ2-5; no definite D call. This CDR3 has 12 residues. Germline-derived CDR1 and CDR2 are SEHNR and FQNEAQ (reference sequence). V dropped 5 bases and J dropped 2 bases, with 6 bases sitting between them. The CDR3 bases are TGTGCCAGCAGCCTTATGCAAGAGACCCAGTACTTC. Its translation is CASSLMQETQYF.

Ten or more counts support this clonotype. The chain uses TRBV7-3 and TRBJ2-2; TRBD1 agrees at 9 bases. The CDR3 sequence is 16 residues long. Germline lookup yields CDR1 SGHTA and CDR2 FQGTGA. The ends lost 6 bases at V and 2 bases at J; junction bases unmatched: 7. The CDR3 nucleotides are TGTGCCAGCAGTCTGAAGGGACAGGGAAACACCGGGGAGCTGTTTTTT. It is translated as CASSLKGQGNTGELFF. Complete variable domain (other parts from reference TRBV7-3 and TRBJ2-2): GAGVSQTPSNKVTEKGKYVELRCDPISGHTALYWYRQSLGQGPEFLIYFQGTGAADDSGLPNDRFFAVRPEGSVSTLKIQRTERGDSAVYLCASSLKGQGNTGELFFGEGSRLTVL.

In the case of this clonotype: A read error may be the cause here, since a much bigger clone is one base away. The CDR3 loop reads CASQSVTGTQYF. The CDR3 nucleotides are TGTGCCAGCCAAAGTGTCACAGGTACGCAGTATTTT. The rearrangement joins TRBV2 to TRBJ2-3; possible D gene TRBD1, 5 bases. This CDR3 region has 12 residues. The germline CDR1 and CDR2 sequences are SNHLY and FYNNEI.

The chain carries TRBV20-1 and TRBJ1-1; D might be TRBD1 (5 bases). CDR1 and CDR2 from the germline V gene are DFQATT and SNEGSKA (reference sequence). The CDR3 contains 15 residues. Trimming pared 0 bases from V and 4 bases from J, leaving 15 bases between. The CDR3 region has the DNA TGCAGTGCTAGAGATTTGGGGGGAGGAGGCACTGAAGCTTTCTTT. Translation gives CSARDLGGGGTEAFF.

This chain links TRBV2 with TRBJ2-5; D possibly corresponds to TRBD2 (6 bases). The tail of the sequence fits TRBJ2-7 better, so the J call may be wrong. Germline-derived CDR1 and CDR2 are SNHLY and FYNNEI. The CDR3 is 12 residues long. CDR3 in amino acids: CAGGGYSYEQYF. In DNA form, the CDR3 reads TGTGCCGGAGGAGGGTACTCCTACGAGCAGTACTTC.

The CDR3, as DNA: TGTGCCAGCAGCGGAGAGGGCGAGAATCAGCCCCAGCATTTT. This translates into CASSGEGENQPQHF. The chain recombines TRBV7-9 with TRBJ1-5; D ambiguous. V was shortened by 5 bases and J by 4 bases, with 12 bases between the two germline ends. CDR3 size: 14 residues. Germline loops: CDR1 SEHNR, CDR2 FQNEAQ (reference sequence). Full variable domain (missing parts from reference TRBV7-9 and TRBJ1-5): DTGVSQNPRHKITKRGQNVTFRCDPISEHNRLYWYRQTLGQGPEFLTYFQNEAQLEKSRLLSDRFSAERPKGSFSTLEIQRTEQGDSAMYLCASSGEGENQPQHFGDGTRLSIL.

The chain employs TRBV12-3 or TRBV12-4 and TRBJ2-1; D unresolved. With 6 bases removed from V and 4 bases from J, the gap between germline ends came to 13 bases. The CDR3 covers 14 residues. CDR3 amino acids: CASSLGRLYNEQFF. The CDR3, as DNA: TGTGCCAGCAGCCTGGGAAGGTTATACAATGAGCAGTTCTTC.